These 18 T cell receptor beta chains came from one sample sequenced in a study of blood T cell repertoires in COVID-19. TCRdb's table, derived via immunoSEQ multiplex PCR, lists solely in-frame clones and lacks some. The data show approximately 150,000 clones, over 75% seen once. Sequencing input: PBMCs or T cells enriched from blood (not recorded which). These receptors all stem from a human donor with acute COVID-19. The donor label of this sample is uncertain.

This rearrangement joins TRBV7-6 to TRBJ2-3, with 9 nucleotides matching TRBD1. Germline V gene data show CDR1 as SGHVS and CDR2 as FNYEAQ. The CDR3 length is 16 residues. The V and J ends lost 4 bases and 10 bases, in that order; junction bases with no gene match: 15. The CDR3 DNA reads TGTGCCAGCAGCTCGACAACCGGGACAGGGATCCACCCGCAGTATTTT. The encoded protein is CASSSTTGTGIHPQYF.

The CDR3 sequence: CASRPGQLSSYEQYF. DNA of the CDR3: TGTGCCAGCAGGCCGGGACAGTTGAGCTCCTACGAGCAGTACTTC. The chain joins TRBV6-5 to TRBJ2-7; 7 bases line up with TRBD1. The length of the CDR3 is 15 residues. The V segment lost 6 bases and the J segment 0 bases; nucleotides outside the gene matches: 8. Germline V CDR1 and CDR2: MNHEY, SVGAGI.

The chain recombines TRBV19 with TRBJ2-7, with a weak D call TRBD1 (7 bases). The CDR3 loop spans 15 amino acids. The germline CDR1 and CDR2 sequences are LNHDA and SQIVND (reference sequence). The V end lost 1 base, the J end lost 0 bases, and 10 bases lay between the germline ends. The CDR3: CASSIAGDSSYEQYF. The CDR3 DNA follows: TGTGCCAGTAGTATAGCGGGGGACAGCTCCTACGAGCAGTACTTC.

As to this clone: Other DNA sequences in this specimen translate into the identical CDR3. This chain uses TRBV13 with TRBJ1-1; no definite D call. Looked up from germline, CDR1 is PRHDT and CDR2 is FYEKMQ (reference sequence). The CDR3 contains 12 residues. Trimming removed 6 bases at V and 1 base at J, with 6 bases between. CDR3 DNA sequence: TGTGCCAGCAGTCTTAGGAACACTGAAGCTTTCTTT. This gives the protein CASSLRNTEAFF. Full variable domain (remainder filled in from reference TRBV13 and TRBJ1-1): AAGVIQSPRHLIKEKRETATLKCYPIPRHDTVYWYQQGPGQDPQFLISFYEKMQSDKGSIPDRFSAQQFSDYHSELNMSSLELGDSALYFCASSLRNTEAFFGQGTRLTVV.

The chain links TRBV10-3 to TRBJ2-5, with D perhaps TRBD1 (6 bases). The CDR3 loop spans 13 amino acids. The germline V and J ends were trimmed by 7 bases and 4 bases, with 13 bases remaining between them. Looked up from germline, CDR1 is ENHRY and CDR2 is SYGVKD. The CDR3 here is CAITGHYAETQYF. The CDR3 DNA follows: TGTGCCATCACGGGACACTATGCAGAGACCCAGTACTTC.

The J gene is TRBJ2-5, the V gene TRBV7-6, with 15 bases that match TRBD2. The CDR3 is 18 residues long. Germline lookup yields CDR1 SGHVS and CDR2 FNYEAQ. V dropped 5 bases and J dropped 4; count of bases not matched to a gene: 11. Here the CDR3 DNA reads TGTGCCAGCAGCCTACGGACTAGCGGGGGGGTGGTCCGAGAGACCCAGTACTTC. Protein sequence: CASSLRTSGGVVRETQYF. The variable domain in full, with the rest retrieved from reference TRBV7-6 and TRBJ2-5, is GAGVSQSPRYKVTKRGQDVALRCDPISGHVSLYWYRQALGQGPEFLTYFNYEAQQDKSGLPNDRFSAERPEGSISTLTIQRTEQRDSAMYRCASSLRTSGGVVRETQYFGPGTRLLVL.

The V call is TRBV5-4, the J call TRBJ2-3; 8 nucleotides line up with TRBD2. The germline gives CDR1 SGHNT, CDR2 YYREEE (reference sequence). With 3 bases clipped from V and 1 base from J, the junction kept 16 bases outside the gene matches. The CDR3 runs to 19 residues. The CDR3 region is CASSSPPPGGRLGTDTQYF. The CDR3 DNA sequence: TGTGCCAGCAGCTCCCCCCCGCCGGGGGGGAGACTGGGCACAGATACGCAGTATTTT.

V usage is TRBV30 and J usage is TRBJ1-3; D gene unclear. Trimming removed 3 bases from V and 2 bases from J, with 8 bases in between. The CDR3 totals 13 residues. Germline values: CDR1 GTSNPN, CDR2 SVGIG (reference sequence). This CDR3 is CAWRLGAGNTIYF. CDR3 DNA: TGTGCCTGGAGACTGGGAGCTGGAAACACCATATATTTT.

Only one count was recorded for this clone. The chain carries TRBV7-3 and TRBJ1-2; D possibly corresponds to TRBD1 (5 bases). This CDR3 spans 13 amino acids. Germline CDR1 reads SGHTA; CDR2 reads FQGTGA. Trimming removed 4 bases at V and 11 bases at J, with 17 bases between. The CDR3, as DNA: TGTGCCAGCAGCTCCGGACACGGTGAAAAGTACACCTTC. This sequence encodes CASSSGHGEKYTF.

This CDR3 is CASSSGTGGAAYGYTF. DNA of the CDR3: TGTGCCAGTAGTTCCGGGACAGGGGGCGCCGCCTATGGCTACACCTTC. The chain links TRBV19 to TRBJ1-2; TRBD1 agrees at 12 bases. Per germline, CDR1 LNHDA and CDR2 SQIVND (reference sequence). V was pared by 5 bases and J by 4 bases, with 8 bases of the junction left unmatched. CDR3 length: 16 residues.

This clone came up a few times. The V and J genes are TRBV19 and TRBJ1-2, with TRBD1 identical over 8 bases. This CDR3 contains 15 residues. Germline-derived CDR1 and CDR2 are LNHDA and SQIVND (reference sequence). The V segment lost 5 bases and the J segment 4 bases; nucleotides outside the gene matches: 9. The DNA of the CDR3 is TGTGCCAGTAGTCCGCAGGGGGCGCGCGGCTATGGCTACACCTTC. As protein: CASSPQGARGYGYTF. Using reference TRBV19 and TRBJ1-2 for the parts outside the CDR3, the full variable domain is DGGITQSPKYLFRKEGQNVTLSCEQNLNHDAMYWYRQDPGQGLRLIYYSQIVNDFQKGDIAEGYSVSREKKESFPLTVTSAQKNPTAFYLCASSPQGARGYGYTFGSGTRLTVV.

The chain links TRBV6-2 or TRBV6-3 to TRBJ1-5; 7 bases align to TRBD1. CDR1 is MNHEY, CDR2 SVGEGT, per germline. The CDR3 is made up of 16 amino acids. V gave up 3 bases and J gave up 5 bases; unmatched junction bases: 10. In DNA, the CDR3 is TGTGCCAGCAGTTATGTCCCAGGGGGACCTGATCAGCCCCAGCATTTT. This codes for CASSYVPGGPDQPQHF.

The V and J genes are TRBV6-5 and TRBJ1-1; TRBD1 matches 9 bases. With 3 bases clipped from V and 5 bases from J, the junction kept 4 bases outside the gene matches. Germline assignment: CDR1 MNHEY and CDR2 SVGAGI. The CDR3 sequence is 14 residues long. CDR3 loop: CASSYPGQGTEAFF. The CDR3, as DNA: TGTGCCAGCAGTTATCCGGGACAGGGTACTGAAGCTTTCTTT.

The gene calls are TRBV3-1 (or the pseudogene TRBV3-2) and TRBJ2-2; tentative D call: TRBD2 (6 bases). This CDR3 spans 14 amino acids. Germline loops: CDR1 LGHDT, CDR2 YNNKEL (reference sequence). The V end was cut by 4 bases, the J end by 5 bases, with 11 bases between. The CDR3 sequence is CASSPGTRTGELFF. In DNA form, the CDR3 reads TGTGCCAGCAGCCCCGGGACTCGGACCGGGGAGCTGTTTTTT.

This chain uses TRBV2 with TRBJ1-2, with D unclear. V shed 5 bases and J shed 4 bases, with 23 bases lying between them. There are 17 residues in the CDR3. Germline values: CDR1 SNHLY, CDR2 FYNNEI. The CDR3 loop reads CASSYTADGSLGYGYTF. CDR3 bases: TGTGCCAGCAGTTACACTGCCGACGGATCCCTAGGCTATGGCTACACCTTC.

The rearrangement links TRBV24-1 to TRBJ1-2; TRBD1 is a possible D gene (5 bases). Germline V gene data show CDR1 as KGHDR and CDR2 as SFDVKD. The CDR3 loop spans 14 amino acids. Deletions cut 2 bases from V and 6 bases from J, with 12 bases between. The CDR3 bases are TGTGCCACCAGTGATTGGTGGGGGGTGCATGGCTACACCTTC. Amino acid sequence: CATSDWWGVHGYTF.

The chain recombines TRBV4-2 with TRBJ1-5; no clear D gene. This CDR3 is 18 amino acids long. Trimming cost V 0 bases and J 0 bases, with 15 bases left between them. Germline-derived CDR1 and CDR2 are LGHNA and YNFKEQ. DNA for the CDR3: TGTGCCAGCAGCCAAGATAGGATCGTAGGGAGTAGCAATCAGCCCCAGCATTTT. This gives the protein CASSQDRIVGSSNQPQHF.

The rearrangement links TRBV24-1 to TRBJ2-3; 7 positions match TRBD1. CDR1 and CDR2 from the germline V gene are KGHDR and SFDVKD. The CDR3 length is 16 residues. After removal of 3 bases from V and 0 bases from J, the junction contained 5 bases not matched to a gene. The CDR3 here is CATSDDRDSSTDTQYF. The CDR3 nucleotides are TGTGCCACCAGTGATGACAGGGACAGTAGCACAGATACGCAGTATTTT.